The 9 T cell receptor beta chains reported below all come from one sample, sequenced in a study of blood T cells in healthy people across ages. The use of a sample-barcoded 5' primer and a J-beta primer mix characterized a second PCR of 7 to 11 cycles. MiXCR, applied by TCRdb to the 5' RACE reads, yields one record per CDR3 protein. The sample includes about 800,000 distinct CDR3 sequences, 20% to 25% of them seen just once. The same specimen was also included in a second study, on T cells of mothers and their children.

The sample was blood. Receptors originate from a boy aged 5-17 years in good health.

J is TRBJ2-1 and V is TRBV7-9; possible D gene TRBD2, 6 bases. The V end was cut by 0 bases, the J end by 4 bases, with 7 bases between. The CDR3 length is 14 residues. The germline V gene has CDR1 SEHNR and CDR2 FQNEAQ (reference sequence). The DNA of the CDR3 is TGTGCCAGCAGCTTAGCGGACTATTACAATGAGCAGTTCTTC. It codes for CASSLADYYNEQFF. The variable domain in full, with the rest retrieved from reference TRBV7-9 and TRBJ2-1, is DTGVSQNPRHKITKRGQNVTFRCDPISEHNRLYWYRQTLGQGPEFLTYFQNEAQLEKSRLLSDRFSAERPKGSFSTLEIQRTEQGDSAMYLCASSLADYYNEQFFGPGTRLTVL.

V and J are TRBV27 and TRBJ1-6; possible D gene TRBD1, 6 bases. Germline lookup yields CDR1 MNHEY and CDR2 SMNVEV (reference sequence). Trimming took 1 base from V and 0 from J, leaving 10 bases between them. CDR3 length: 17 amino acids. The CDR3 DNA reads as TGTGCCAGCAGTTTATGGGGGCCCAGCTCCTATAATTCACCCCTCCACTTT. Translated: CASSLWGPSSYNSPLHF.

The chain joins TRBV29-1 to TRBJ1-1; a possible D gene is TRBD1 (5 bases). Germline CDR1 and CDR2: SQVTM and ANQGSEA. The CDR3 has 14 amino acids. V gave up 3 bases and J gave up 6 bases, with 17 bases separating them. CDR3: CSVDSAGLSPEAFF. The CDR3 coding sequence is TGCAGCGTTGACTCGGCAGGGCTGAGTCCTGAAGCTTTCTTT.

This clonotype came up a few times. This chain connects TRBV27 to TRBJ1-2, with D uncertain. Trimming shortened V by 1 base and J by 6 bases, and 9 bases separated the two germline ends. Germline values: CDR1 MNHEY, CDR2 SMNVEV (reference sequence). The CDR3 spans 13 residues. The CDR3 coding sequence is TGTGCCAGCAGTTTATTAGACGGGAATGGCTACACCTTC. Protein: CASSLLDGNGYTF.

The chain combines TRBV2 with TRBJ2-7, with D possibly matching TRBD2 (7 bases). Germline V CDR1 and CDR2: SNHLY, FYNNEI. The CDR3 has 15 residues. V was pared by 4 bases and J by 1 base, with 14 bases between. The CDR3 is CASSVGGEASYEQYF. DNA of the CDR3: TGTGCCAGCAGTGTAGGGGGGGAGGCTTCCTACGAGCAGTACTTC. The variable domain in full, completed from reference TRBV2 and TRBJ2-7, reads EPEVTQTPSHQVTQMGQEVILRCVPISNHLYFYWYRQILGQKVEFLVSFYNNEISEKSEIFDDQFSVERPDGSNFTLKIRSTKLEDSAMYFCASSVGGEASYEQYFGPGTRLTVT.

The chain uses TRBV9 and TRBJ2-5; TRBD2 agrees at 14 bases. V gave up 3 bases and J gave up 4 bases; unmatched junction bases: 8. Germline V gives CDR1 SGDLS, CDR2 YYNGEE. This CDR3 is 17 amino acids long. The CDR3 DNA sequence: TGTGCCAGCAGCGACGGGACTAGCGGGGGTATCGCAGAGACCCAGTACTTC. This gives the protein CASSDGTSGGIAETQYF.

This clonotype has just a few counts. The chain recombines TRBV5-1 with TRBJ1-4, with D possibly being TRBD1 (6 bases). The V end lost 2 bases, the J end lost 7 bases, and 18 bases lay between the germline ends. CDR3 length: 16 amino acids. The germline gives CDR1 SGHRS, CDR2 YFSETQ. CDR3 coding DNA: TGCGCCAGCAGCTTCGGGCAGGGGATCGTTAGTGAAAAACTGTTTTTT. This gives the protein CASSFGQGIVSEKLFF.

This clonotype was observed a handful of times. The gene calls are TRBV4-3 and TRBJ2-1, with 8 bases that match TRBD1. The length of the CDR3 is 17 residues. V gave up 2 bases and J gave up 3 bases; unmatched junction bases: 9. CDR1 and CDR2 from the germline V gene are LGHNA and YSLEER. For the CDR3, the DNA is TGCGCCAGCAGCCAATGGGGCGGACAGGGTTACTACAATGAGCAGTTCTTC. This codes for CASSQWGGQGYYNEQFF.

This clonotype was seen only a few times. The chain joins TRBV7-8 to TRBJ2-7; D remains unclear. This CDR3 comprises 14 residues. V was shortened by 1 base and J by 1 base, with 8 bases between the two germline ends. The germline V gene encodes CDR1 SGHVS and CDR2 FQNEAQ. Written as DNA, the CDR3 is TGTGCCAGCAGCTTAGGACATGGGTCCTACGAGCAGTACTTC. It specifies CASSLGHGSYEQYF.